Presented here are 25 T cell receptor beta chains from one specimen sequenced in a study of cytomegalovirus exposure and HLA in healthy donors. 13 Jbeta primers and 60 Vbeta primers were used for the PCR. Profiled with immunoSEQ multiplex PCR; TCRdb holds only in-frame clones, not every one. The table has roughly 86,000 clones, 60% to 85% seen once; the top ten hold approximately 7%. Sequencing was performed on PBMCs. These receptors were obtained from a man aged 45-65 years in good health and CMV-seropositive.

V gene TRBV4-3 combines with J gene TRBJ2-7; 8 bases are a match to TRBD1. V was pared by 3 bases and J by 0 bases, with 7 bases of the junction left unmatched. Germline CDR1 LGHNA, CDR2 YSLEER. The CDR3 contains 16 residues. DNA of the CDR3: TGCGCCAGCAGCCAGGGGGACAGGAGTTTCTCCTACGAGCAGTACTTC. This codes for CASSQGDRSFSYEQYF.

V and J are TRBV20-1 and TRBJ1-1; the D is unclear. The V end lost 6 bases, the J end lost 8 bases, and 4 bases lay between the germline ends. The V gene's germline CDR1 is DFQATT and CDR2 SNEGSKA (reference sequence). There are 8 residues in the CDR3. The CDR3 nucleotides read TGCAGTGCCCCGGAAGCTTTCTTT. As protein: CSAPEAFF.

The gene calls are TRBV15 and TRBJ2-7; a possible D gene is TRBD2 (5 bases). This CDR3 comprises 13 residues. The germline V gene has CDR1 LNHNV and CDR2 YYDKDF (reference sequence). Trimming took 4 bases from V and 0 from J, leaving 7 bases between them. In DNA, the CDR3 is TGTGCCACCAGCAACGGGGACTCCTACGAGCAGTACTTC. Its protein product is CATSNGDSYEQYF.

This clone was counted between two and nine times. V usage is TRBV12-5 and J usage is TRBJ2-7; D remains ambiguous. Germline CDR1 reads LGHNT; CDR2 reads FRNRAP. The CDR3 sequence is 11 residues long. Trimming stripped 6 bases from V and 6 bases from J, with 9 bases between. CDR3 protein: CASGFLAEQYF. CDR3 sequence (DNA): TGTGCTAGTGGCTTTTTGGCCGAGCAGTACTTC.

DNA for the CDR3: TGTGCCAGTAGTATTCTGACAGGGCGCGAGCAGTACTTC. Encoded protein: CASSILTGREQYF. The chain recombines TRBV19 with TRBJ2-7; 7 positions match TRBD1. This CDR3 is 13 amino acids long. Unmatched junction bases numbered 5, after V lost 3 bases and J lost 6 bases. Germline CDR1 and CDR2: LNHDA and SQIVND (reference sequence). Together with reference TRBV19 and TRBJ2-7, the CDR3 gives the full variable domain: DGGITQSPKYLFRKEGQNVTLSCEQNLNHDAMYWYRQDPGQGLRLIYYSQIVNDFQKGDIAEGYSVSREKKESFPLTVTSAQKNPTAFYLCASSILTGREQYFGPGTRLTVT.

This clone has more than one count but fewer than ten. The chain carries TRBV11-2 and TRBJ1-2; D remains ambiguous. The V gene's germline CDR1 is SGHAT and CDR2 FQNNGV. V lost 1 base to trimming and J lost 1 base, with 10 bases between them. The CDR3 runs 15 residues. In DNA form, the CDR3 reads TGTGCCAGCAGCTTAGCCTGGAACAGTAACTATGGCTACACCTTC. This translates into CASSLAWNSNYGYTF.

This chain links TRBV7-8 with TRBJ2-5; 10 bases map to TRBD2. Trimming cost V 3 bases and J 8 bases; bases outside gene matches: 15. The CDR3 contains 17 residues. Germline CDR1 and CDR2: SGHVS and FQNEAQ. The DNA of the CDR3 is TGTGCCAGCAGCTTTAGTGTCTCTAGCGGGGGAGTGGGAACCCAGTACTTC. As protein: CASSFSVSSGGVGTQYF.

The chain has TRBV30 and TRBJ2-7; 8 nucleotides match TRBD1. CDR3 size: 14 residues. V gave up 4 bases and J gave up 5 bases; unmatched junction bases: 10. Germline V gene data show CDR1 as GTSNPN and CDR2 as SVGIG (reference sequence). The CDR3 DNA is TGTGCCTGGACTATACGACAGGGGCGAGACGAGCAGTACTTC. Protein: CAWTIRQGRDEQYF.

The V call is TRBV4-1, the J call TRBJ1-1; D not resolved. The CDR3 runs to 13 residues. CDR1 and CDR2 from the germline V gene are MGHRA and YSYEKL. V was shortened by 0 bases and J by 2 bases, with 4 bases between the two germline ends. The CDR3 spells CASSQDLNTEAFF. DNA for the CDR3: TGCGCCAGCAGCCAAGATTTAAACACTGAAGCTTTCTTT.

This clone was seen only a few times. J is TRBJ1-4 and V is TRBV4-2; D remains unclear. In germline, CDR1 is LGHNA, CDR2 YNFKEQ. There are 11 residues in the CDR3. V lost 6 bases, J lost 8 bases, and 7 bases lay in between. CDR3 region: CASSLREKLFF. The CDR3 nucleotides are TGTGCCAGCAGTCTCAGGGAAAAACTGTTTTTT.

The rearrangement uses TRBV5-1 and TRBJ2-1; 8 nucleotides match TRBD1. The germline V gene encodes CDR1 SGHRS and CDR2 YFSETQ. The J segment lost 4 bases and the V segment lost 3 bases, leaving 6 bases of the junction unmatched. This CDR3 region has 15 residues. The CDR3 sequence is CASSSTGANYNEQFF. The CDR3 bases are TGCGCCAGCAGCTCGACAGGGGCAAATTACAATGAGCAGTTCTTC. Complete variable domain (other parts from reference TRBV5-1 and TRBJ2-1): KAGVTQTPRYLIKTRGQQVTLSCSPISGHRSVSWYQQTPGQGLQFLFEYFSETQRNKGNFPGRFSGRQFSNSRSEMNVSTLELGDSALYLCASSSTGANYNEQFFGPGTRLTVL.

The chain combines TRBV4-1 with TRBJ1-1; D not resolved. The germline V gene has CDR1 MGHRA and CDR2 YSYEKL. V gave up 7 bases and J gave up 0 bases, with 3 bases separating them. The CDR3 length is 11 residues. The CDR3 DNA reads TGCGCCAGCATCATGAACACTGAAGCTTTCTTT. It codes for CASIMNTEAFF.

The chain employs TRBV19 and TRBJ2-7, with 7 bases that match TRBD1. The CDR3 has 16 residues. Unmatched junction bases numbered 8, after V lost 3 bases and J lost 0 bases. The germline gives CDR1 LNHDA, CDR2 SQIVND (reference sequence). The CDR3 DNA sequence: TGTGCCAGTAGTATTGGGGACAGCATGTCCTCCTACGAGCAGTACTTC. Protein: CASSIGDSMSSYEQYF. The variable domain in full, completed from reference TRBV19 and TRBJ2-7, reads DGGITQSPKYLFRKEGQNVTLSCEQNLNHDAMYWYRQDPGQGLRLIYYSQIVNDFQKGDIAEGYSVSREKKESFPLTVTSAQKNPTAFYLCASSIGDSMSSYEQYFGPGTRLTVT.

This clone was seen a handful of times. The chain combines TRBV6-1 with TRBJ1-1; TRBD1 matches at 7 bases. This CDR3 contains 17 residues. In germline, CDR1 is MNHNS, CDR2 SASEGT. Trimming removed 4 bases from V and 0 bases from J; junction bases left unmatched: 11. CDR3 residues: CASSAELTGLMNTEAFF. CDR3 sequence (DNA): TGTGCCAGCAGTGCGGAGTTGACAGGGCTAATGAACACTGAAGCTTTCTTT.

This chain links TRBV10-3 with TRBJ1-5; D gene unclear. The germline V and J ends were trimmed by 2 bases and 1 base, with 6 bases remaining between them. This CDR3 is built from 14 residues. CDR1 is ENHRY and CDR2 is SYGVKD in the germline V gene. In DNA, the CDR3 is TGTGCCATCAGTGAGGGACTGAGCAATCAGCCCCAGCATTTT. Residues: CAISEGLSNQPQHF.

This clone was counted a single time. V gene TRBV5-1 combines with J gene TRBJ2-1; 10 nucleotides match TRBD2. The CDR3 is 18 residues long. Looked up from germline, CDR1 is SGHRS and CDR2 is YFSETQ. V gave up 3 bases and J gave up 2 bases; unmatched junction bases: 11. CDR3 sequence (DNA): TGCGCCAGCAGCTCCCCAGGGGAGCGGGGGGGGACCTACAATGAGCAGTTCTTC. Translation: CASSSPGERGGTYNEQFF.

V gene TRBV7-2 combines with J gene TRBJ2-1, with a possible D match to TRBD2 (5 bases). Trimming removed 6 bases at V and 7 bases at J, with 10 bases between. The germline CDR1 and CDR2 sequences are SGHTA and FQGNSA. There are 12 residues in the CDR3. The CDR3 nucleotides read TGTGCCAGCAGGCCTCTAGCTAATGAGCAGTTCTTC. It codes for CASRPLANEQFF.

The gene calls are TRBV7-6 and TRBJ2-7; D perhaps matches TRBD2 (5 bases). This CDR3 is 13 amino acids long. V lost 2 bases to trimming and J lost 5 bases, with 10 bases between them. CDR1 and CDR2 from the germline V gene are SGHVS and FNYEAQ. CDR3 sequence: CASSLSSGDEQYF. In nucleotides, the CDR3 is TGTGCCAGCAGCTTATCCTCCGGGGACGAGCAGTACTTC.

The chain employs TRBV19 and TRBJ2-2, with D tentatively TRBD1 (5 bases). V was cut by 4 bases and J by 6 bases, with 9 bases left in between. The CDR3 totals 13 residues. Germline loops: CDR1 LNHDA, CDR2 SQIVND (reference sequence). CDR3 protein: CASSKQGSGELFF. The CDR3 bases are TGTGCCAGTAGTAAGCAGGGTTCCGGGGAGCTGTTTTTT.

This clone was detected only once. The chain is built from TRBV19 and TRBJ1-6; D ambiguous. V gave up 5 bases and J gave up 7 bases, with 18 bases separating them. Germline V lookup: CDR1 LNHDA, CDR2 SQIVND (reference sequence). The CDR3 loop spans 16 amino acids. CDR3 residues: CASSVGRPESNSPLHF. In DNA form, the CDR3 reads TGTGCCAGTAGTGTCGGCAGGCCAGAAAGCAATTCACCCCTCCACTTT.

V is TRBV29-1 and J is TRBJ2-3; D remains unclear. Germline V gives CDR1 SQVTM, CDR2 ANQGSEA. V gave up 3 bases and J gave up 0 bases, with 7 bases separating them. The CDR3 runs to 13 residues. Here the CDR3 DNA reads TGCAGCGTTGAGAGTTTAAGCACAGATACGCAGTATTTT. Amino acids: CSVESLSTDTQYF.

The CDR3 loop reads CASSPPNQDTQYF. As DNA, the CDR3 is TGTGCCAGCAGTCCGCCGAATCAGGATACGCAGTATTTT. The chain employs TRBV28 and TRBJ2-3; D gene uncertain. This CDR3 is 13 amino acids long. From germline, CDR1 is MDHEN and CDR2 SYDVKM. V shed 5 bases and J shed 6 bases, with 12 bases lying between them.

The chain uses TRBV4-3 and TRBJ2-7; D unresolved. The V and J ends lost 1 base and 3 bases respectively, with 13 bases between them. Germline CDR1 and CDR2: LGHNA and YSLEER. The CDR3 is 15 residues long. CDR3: CASSQAYYENYEQYF. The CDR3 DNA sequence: TGCGCCAGCAGCCAAGCCTACTACGAAAACTACGAGCAGTACTTC.

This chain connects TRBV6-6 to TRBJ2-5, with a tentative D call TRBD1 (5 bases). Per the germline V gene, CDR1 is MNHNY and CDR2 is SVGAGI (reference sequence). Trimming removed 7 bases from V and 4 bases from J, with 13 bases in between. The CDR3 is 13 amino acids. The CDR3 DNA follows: TGTGCCAGCATCCGAGGACACGGAGAGACCCAGTACTTC. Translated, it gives CASIRGHGETQYF.

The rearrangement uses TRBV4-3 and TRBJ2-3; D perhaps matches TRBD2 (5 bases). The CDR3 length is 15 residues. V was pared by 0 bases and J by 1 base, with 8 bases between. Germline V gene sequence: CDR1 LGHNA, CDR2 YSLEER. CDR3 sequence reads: CASSQDLGGTDTQYF. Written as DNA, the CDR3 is TGCGCCAGCAGCCAAGACCTCGGGGGCACAGATACGCAGTATTTT.